The TCR beta chain described here comes from a study of blood T cells in healthy people across ages (dated by TCRdb to 2013 to 2016). Some background on the complete study: In model experiments, template switching captured about one uniquely barcoded TCR beta cDNA molecule for every two T cells. The study measured age-related changes in TCR beta repertoire diversity using deep sequencing normalized with unique cDNA molecular identifiers. The donors were split into four age groups: young (average 16 years), middle-aged (around 37), aged (roughly 65) and long-lived (under 90). To avoid experimental bias, donors of different ages were distributed randomly across sequencing lanes. Two additional independent replicas of 1 million unique cDNA reads from the same blood draw were analyzed for two donors (one aged 18 to 30 and one aged 80 or older). Study-wide findings and limitations: Conclusive comparison of naive and antigen-experienced compartments was prevented by the profiling of bulk unsorted PBMCs. There was a strong correlation between observed TCR beta diversity and the percentage of naive T cells measured by flow cytometry. As age increased, observed TCR beta diversity per million T cells dropped in a roughly linear way, and a significant reduction was already evident by age 40. The long-lived group showed more naive CD4+ T cells, fewer expanded clones and increased TCR diversity than the aged group, suggesting age selection. Estimates of total diversity based on one million sequenced T cells were regarded as lower bounds and as underestimates. Because donor CMV infection status was unknown, age-related changes in expanded clonotypes were potentially confounded.

The CDR3 holds 13 amino acids from the cysteine to the phenylalanine. The read is trimmed to its CDR3 DNA, 39 bases read in frame from base 1. V drops 5 bases and J drops 3 bases, leaving 10 bases in between. CDR1 and CDR2, per the germline V gene (reference sequence), are SEHNR and FQNEAQ. Turning to this clonotype: Which antigen it targets is not known. No base quality values were provided; no much bigger clone lies one nucleotide off.

The donors were some 39 Caucasian individuals from Russia, aged roughly 6 to 100 years, who were systemically healthy. Each donor gave approximately 9.3 milliliters of peripheral blood, collected into EDTA-treated Vacutainer tubes. Ficoll-Paque density-gradient centrifugation was used to isolate PBMCs, with at least 7 million per sample. Trizol reagent was used to extract total RNA from PBMCs, with at least 6 micrograms per sample. The percentages of naive CD45RAhigh/CD27high T cells were determined by flow cytometry on a PBMC aliquot from every donor. Library construction relied on 5' RACE. A second roughly 7 to 12 cycle PCR used a sample-barcoded 5' primer and a J-beta primer mix. A unique molecular identifier was introduced onto each TCR beta cDNA molecule by a template-switch 5' adaptor carrying 12 random nucleotides. At least 2.5 million CDR3-containing paired-end reads were obtained from each sample. First-strand cDNA was synthesized from all RNA with the Mint cDNA synthesis kit, primed by a TRBC-specific oligonucleotide. Following uracil-DNA glycosylase treatment, a first 18-cycle PCR with universal primers M1SS and BC2_uni_R was performed on all cDNA. The authors' pipeline ran thus. Normalization of each sample was performed by random selection of 1 million high-quality reads, each carrying a distinct molecular identifier. Reads with shared molecular identifiers were discarded instead of being binned into consensus sequences. CDR3 identification, clonotype clustering and error correction used MiTCR with a Q25 quality threshold and the strictest error-elimination algorithm. A nonparametric unseen species model with Euler transformation was used to estimate a lower bound on total TCR beta diversity. TCRdb reanalyzed the raw reads on its own, using fastp at Q25 for trimming and MiXCR for clone calling, and kept in-frame beta chains. One record per CDR3 amino acid sequence lists the most common genes and DNA. Here the V and J calls rest on TCRdb's processing, not on the authors' analysis. The sample yields 1.5 million to 2 million distinct CDR3 sequences; roughly two fifths were counted once. Jointly, the top ten make up more than 20% of the sample.

The chain links TRBV7-9 with TRBJ2-5, with the D gene too uncertain to name. This receptor was taken from a human donor in good health. The sample was blood. The nucleotides read TGTGCCAGCAGCGATGAGGCAGAAGAGACCCAGTACTTC. It is translated as CASSDEAEETQYF.